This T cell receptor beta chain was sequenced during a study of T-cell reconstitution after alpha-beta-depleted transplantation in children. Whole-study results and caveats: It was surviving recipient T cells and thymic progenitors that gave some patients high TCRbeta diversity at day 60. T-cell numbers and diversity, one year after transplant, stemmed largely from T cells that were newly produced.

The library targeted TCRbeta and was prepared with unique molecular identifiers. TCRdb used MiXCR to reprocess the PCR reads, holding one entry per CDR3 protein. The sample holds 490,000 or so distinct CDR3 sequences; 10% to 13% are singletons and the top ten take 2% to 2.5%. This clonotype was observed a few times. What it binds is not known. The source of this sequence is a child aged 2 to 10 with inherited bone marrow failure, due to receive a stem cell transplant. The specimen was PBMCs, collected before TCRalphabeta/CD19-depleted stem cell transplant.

CDR3 amino acids: CSVAGQGNGYTF. In DNA, the CDR3 is TGCAGCGTGGCGGGACAGGGAAATGGCTACACCTTC. V is TRBV29-1 and J is TRBJ1-2; 9 bases map to TRBD1. The ends lost 6 bases at V and 6 bases at J; junction bases unmatched: 5. The germline V gene has CDR1 SQVTM and CDR2 ANQGSEA. The CDR3 is made up of 12 amino acids.